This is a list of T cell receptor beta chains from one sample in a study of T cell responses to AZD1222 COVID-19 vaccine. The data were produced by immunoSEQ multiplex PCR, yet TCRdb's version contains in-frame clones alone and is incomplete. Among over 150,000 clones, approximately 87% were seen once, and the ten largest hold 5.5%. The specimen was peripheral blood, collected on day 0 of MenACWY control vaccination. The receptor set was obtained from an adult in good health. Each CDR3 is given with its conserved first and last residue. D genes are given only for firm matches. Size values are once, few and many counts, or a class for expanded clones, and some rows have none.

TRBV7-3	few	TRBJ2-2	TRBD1	TGTGCCAGCAGCTTAACGGCAGGGACAGCGAACACCGGGGAGCTGTTTTTT	CASSLTAGTANTGELFF
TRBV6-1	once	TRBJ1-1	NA	TGTGCCAGCAGCGAAGGCGGGGCCATTAAGGGAGCTTTCTTT	CASSEGGAIKGAFF
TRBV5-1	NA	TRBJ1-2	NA	TGCGCCAGCAGACGGGACGGTAGACAATATGGCTACACCTTC	CASRRDGRQYGYTF
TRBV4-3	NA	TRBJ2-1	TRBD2	TGCGCCAGCAGCCAAGACGGGGGGAGGAGCTCCTACAATGAGCAGTTCTTC	CASSQDGGRSSYNEQFF
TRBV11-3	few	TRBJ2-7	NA	TGTGCCAGCAGCAAACAAACAGGGTTCTACGAGCAGTACTTC	CASSKQTGFYEQYF
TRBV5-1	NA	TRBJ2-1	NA	TGCGCCAGCAGCTTGGGAGGGCAGAATGAGCAGTTCTTC	CASSLGGQNEQFF
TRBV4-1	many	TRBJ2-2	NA	TGCGCCAGCAGCCAAGAAAGGATGGCACCCGGGGAGCTGTTTTTT	CASSQERMAPGELFF
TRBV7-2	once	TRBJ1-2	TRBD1	TGTGCCAGCAGCCGGGACAGGGGTGAGGGCTATGGCTACACCTTC	CASSRDRGEGYGYTF
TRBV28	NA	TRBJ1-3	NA	TGTGCCAGCAGTTTACCTGGGGGGAGAACAGGGACTGGAAACACCATATATTTT	CASSLPGGRTGTGNTIYF
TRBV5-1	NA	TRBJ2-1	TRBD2	TGCGCCAGCAGTCCGGCCCCCGCCAGCGGGGGGAATGAGCAGTTCTTC	CASSPAPASGGNEQFF
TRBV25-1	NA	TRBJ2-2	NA	TGTGCCAGCACGGGGTCCCCCGGGGAGCTGTTTTTT	CASTGSPGELFF
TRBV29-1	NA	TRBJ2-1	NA	TGCAGCGTTGAACCAGCTACCTCCTACAATGAGCAGTTCTTC	CSVEPATSYNEQFF
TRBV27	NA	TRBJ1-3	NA	TGTGCCAGCAGTTTTCGAGGGCAAGGAAACACCATATATTTT	CASSFRGQGNTIYF
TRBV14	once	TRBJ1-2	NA	TGTGCCAGCAGCCAAGTGAATATAGGGGGTGGTTCTGGCTACACCTTC	CASSQVNIGGGSGYTF
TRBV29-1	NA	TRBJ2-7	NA	TGCAGCGTTGATCTGGGGAACGAGCAGTACTTC	CSVDLGNEQYF
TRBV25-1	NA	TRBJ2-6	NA	TGTGCCAGCAGCCCAGGTGGGGGAGAGGCTGGGGCCAACGTCCTGACTTTC	CASSPGGGEAGANVLTF
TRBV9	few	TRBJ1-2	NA	TGTGCCAGCAGCGTAGATCCTAACTATGGCTACACCTTC	CASSVDPNYGYTF
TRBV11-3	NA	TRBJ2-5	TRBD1	TGTGCCAGCAGCCCGGGACAGGGTCGTCAAGAGACCCAGTACTTC	CASSPGQGRQETQYF
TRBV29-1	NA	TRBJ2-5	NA	TGCAGCGCCCAGGGGACATATCACCAAGAGACCCAGTACTTC	CSAQGTYHQETQYF
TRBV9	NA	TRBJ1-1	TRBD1	TGTGCCAGCAGCGCGGGGACAGAGGACACTGAAGCTTTCTTT	CASSAGTEDTEAFF